The entry below describes one T cell receptor (beta chain). Its antigen remains unidentified. The data originate from a study of CD8 T cells in ankylosing spondylitis. Points from the study as a whole: Roughly eight highly homologous variants made up a TCR beta motif that seemed to typify ankylosing spondylitis blood.

The CDR3 totals 14 residues. Deletions cut 3 bases from V and 5 bases from J, with 13 bases between. Per germline, CDR1 KGHSH and CDR2 LQKENI. TCRdb re-analysed the 5' RACE reads in MiXCR, keeping a single row per CDR3 protein. The repertoire holds 350,000 to 550,000 distinct CDR3 sequences, around 26% seen once, with under 0.9% in the top ten. The chain couples TRBV18 to TRBJ2-5, with D possibly being TRBD2 (6 bases). The sample taken for sequencing was blood, either unsorted or a sorted T cell fraction (not recorded which). The sequence was collected from a male donor with ankylosing spondylitis. Written as DNA, the CDR3 is TGTGCCAGCTCACCTCAAAGGAGGGACGAGACCCAGTACTTC. As protein: CASSPQRRDETQYF. The full variable domain, with the rest looked up from reference TRBV18 and TRBJ2-5, is NAGVMQNPRHLVRRRGQEARLRCSPMKGHSHVYWYRQLPEEGLKFMVYLQKENIIDESGMPKERFSAEFPKEGPSILRIQQVVRGDSAAYFCASSPQRRDETQYFGPGTRLLVL.